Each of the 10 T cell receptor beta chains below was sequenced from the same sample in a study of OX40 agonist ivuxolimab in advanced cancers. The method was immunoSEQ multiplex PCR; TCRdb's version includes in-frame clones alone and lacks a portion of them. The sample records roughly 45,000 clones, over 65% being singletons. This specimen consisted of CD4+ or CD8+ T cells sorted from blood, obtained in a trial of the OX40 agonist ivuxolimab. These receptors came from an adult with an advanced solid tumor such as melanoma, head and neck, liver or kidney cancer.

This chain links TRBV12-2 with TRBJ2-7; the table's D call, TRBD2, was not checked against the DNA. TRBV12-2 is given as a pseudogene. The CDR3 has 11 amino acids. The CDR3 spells CASRPSGEQYF. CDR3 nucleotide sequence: TGTGCAAGTCGCCCTTCGGGCGAGCAGTACTTC.

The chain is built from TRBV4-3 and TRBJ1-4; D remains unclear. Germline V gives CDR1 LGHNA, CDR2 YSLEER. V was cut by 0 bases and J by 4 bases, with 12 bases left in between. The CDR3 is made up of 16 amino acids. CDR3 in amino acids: CASSQDYGLINEKLFF. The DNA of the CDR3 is TGCGCCAGCAGCCAAGATTACGGGCTGATTAATGAAAAACTGTTTTTT.

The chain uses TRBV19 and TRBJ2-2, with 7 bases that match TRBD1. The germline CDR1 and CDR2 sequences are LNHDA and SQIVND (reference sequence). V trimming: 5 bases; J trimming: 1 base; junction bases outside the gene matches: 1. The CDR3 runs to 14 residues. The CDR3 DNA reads TGTGCCAGTAGTTGGACAGGGAACACCGGGGAGCTGTTTTTT. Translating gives CASSWTGNTGELFF.

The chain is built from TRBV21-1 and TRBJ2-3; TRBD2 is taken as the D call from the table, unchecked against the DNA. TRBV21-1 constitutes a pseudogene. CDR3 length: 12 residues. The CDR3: CASSEVPNTQYF. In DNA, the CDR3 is TGTGCCAGCAGCGAGGTCCCCAATACGCAGTATTTT.

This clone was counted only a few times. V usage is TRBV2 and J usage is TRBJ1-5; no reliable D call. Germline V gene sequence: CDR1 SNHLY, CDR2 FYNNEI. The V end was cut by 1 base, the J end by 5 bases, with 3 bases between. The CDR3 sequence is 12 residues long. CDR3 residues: CASSEGDQPQHF. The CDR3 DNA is TGTGCCAGCAGTGAAGGGGATCAGCCCCAGCATTTT.

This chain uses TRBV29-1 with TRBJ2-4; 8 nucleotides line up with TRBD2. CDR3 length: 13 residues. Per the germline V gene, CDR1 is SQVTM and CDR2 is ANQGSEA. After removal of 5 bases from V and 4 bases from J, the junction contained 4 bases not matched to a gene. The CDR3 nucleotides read TGCAGCGTTAAGGCTAGCGGGAAAAACATTCAGTACTTC. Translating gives CSVKASGKNIQYF.

The CDR3 loop is CASSEFGWSHAEQFF. The CDR3 DNA reads as TGTGCCAGCAGTGAATTCGGGTGGTCCCATGCTGAGCAGTTCTTC. The chain uses TRBV6-1 and TRBJ2-1; no clear D. Looked up from germline, CDR1 is MNHNS and CDR2 is SASEGT. Trimming removed 2 bases at V and 9 bases at J, with 17 bases between. This CDR3 comprises 15 residues.

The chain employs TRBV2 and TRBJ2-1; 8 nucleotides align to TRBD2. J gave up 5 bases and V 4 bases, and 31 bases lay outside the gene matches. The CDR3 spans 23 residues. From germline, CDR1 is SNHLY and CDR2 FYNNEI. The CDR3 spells CASSAGEREPASGSRADDNEQFF. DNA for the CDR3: TGTGCCAGCAGTGCGGGGGAGCGGGAGCCAGCATCCGGGAGTCGCGCAGATGACAATGAGCAGTTCTTC.

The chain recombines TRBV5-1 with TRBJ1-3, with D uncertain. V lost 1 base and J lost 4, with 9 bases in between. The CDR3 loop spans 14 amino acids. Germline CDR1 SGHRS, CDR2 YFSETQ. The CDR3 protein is CASSLTGRGNTIYF. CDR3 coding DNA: TGCGCCAGCAGCTTGACCGGTAGGGGAAACACCATATATTTT.

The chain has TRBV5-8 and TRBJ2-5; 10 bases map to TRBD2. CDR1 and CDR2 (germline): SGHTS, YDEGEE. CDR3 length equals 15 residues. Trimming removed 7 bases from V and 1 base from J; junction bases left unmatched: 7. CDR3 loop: CASGSGTSAQETQYF. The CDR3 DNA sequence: TGTGCCAGCGGTTCCGGGACTAGCGCCCAAGAGACCCAGTACTTC.